A single sample gave rise to the 32 T cell receptor beta chains below, sequenced in a study of OX40 agonist ivuxolimab in advanced cancers. Data came from immunoSEQ multiplex PCR; TCRdb stores just in-frame clones and leaves some out. This sample has about 79,000 clones; about 85% occur once, and the top ten carry about 4%. This specimen was CD4+ or CD8+ T cells sorted from blood, taken in a trial of the OX40 agonist ivuxolimab. The receptors were gathered from an adult with an advanced solid tumor such as melanoma, head and neck, liver or kidney cancer.

The genes are TRBV7-3 and TRBJ2-5; 13 positions agree with TRBD2. V gave up 5 bases and J gave up 6 bases; unmatched junction bases: 9. CDR3 length: 16 amino acids. Per the germline V gene, CDR1 is SGHTA and CDR2 is FQGTGA. DNA for the CDR3: TGTGCCAGCAGCCCATGGACTAGCGGGAGTTTGAAGACCCAGTACTTC. Translating it yields CASSPWTSGSLKTQYF.

This chain uses TRBV18 with TRBJ2-1; 8 nucleotides match TRBD2. The V segment lost 3 bases and the J segment 0 bases; nucleotides outside the gene matches: 7. Germline V gene lookup returns CDR1 KGHSH and CDR2 LQKENI. This CDR3 contains 17 residues. The CDR3 DNA follows: TGTGCCAGCTCACCTGGACTAGCCGAGAGCTCCTACAATGAGCAGTTCTTC. As protein: CASSPGLAESSYNEQFF.

V usage is TRBV2 and J usage is TRBJ2-2, with D possibly called TRBD1 or TRBD2 (6 bases each). V dropped 5 bases and J dropped 5 bases, with 18 bases sitting between them. Germline V gives CDR1 SNHLY, CDR2 FYNNEI. The CDR3 runs to 16 residues. CDR3 region: CASSRGAGDSTGELFF. The CDR3 DNA reads TGTGCCAGCAGTAGGGGGGCGGGTGATTCGACCGGGGAGCTGTTTTTT.

The chain joins TRBV28 to TRBJ2-1; D is unclear. Trimming cost V 8 bases and J 2 bases, with 10 bases left between them. Looked up from germline, CDR1 is MDHEN and CDR2 is SYDVKM. This CDR3 region has 13 residues. The DNA of the CDR3 is TGTGCCAGCTCCCATGGGACCTACAATGAGCAGTTCTTC. This translates into CASSHGTYNEQFF.

The chain combines TRBV19 with TRBJ2-1; a possible D gene is TRBD1 (6 bases). Trimming took off 1 base at V and 8 bases at J, with 15 bases between the two ends. Germline values: CDR1 LNHDA, CDR2 SQIVND (reference sequence). CDR3 length: 15 residues. CDR3: CASSIAATGEDEQFF. The CDR3 DNA reads as TGTGCCAGTAGTATAGCCGCGACAGGTGAGGATGAGCAGTTCTTC.

The chain links TRBV6-5 to TRBJ1-3, with 7 bases that match TRBD1. This CDR3 region has 13 residues. Trimming at V came to 5 bases and at J to 7 bases, leaving 5 bases not matched to a gene. Germline V gene sequence: CDR1 MNHEY, CDR2 SVGAGI. DNA of the CDR3: TGTGCCAGCAGTCTACAGGGGAGTAACACCATATATTTT. It yields the protein CASSLQGSNTIYF.

CDR3 protein: CALRGAGGPNTGELFF. CDR3 nucleotide sequence: TGTGCCTTAAGGGGGGCGGGAGGCCCGAACACCGGGGAGCTGTTTTTT. The J gene is TRBJ2-2, the V gene TRBV2; 8 bases line up with TRBD2. The CDR3 loop spans 16 amino acids. CDR1 and CDR2 (germline): SNHLY, FYNNEI. Unmatched junction bases numbered 11, after V lost 11 bases and J lost 0 bases.

The chain carries TRBV10-2 and TRBJ2-6; D assignment may be TRBD1 or TRBD2 (5 bases each). The V gene's germline CDR1 is WSHSY and CDR2 SAAADI. V was cut by 2 bases and J by 4 bases, with 15 bases left in between. The CDR3 is made up of 17 amino acids. The CDR3 DNA follows: TGCGCCAGCAGTGAGATACTGGACGGGGCCGGGGCCAACGTCCTGACTTTC. Its protein product is CASSEILDGAGANVLTF.

This clone was seen only a few times. This chain joins TRBV5-4 and TRBJ1-2, with D perhaps matching TRBD1 (6 bases). V was trimmed by 10 bases and J by 4 bases, leaving 23 bases between them. Germline assignment: CDR1 SGHNT and CDR2 YYREEE (reference sequence). The CDR3 has 15 residues. The DNA for the CDR3 is TGTGCCTACCTGCTGGGAAGGGGGAAGGGCTATGGCTACACCTTC. The encoded protein is CAYLLGRGKGYGYTF. Based on the CDR3 plus reference TRBV5-4 and TRBJ1-2, the full variable domain is ETGVTQSPTHLIKTRGQQVTLRCSSQSGHNTVSWYQQALGQGPQFIFQYYREEENGRGNFPPRFSGLQFPNYSSELNVNALELDDSALYLCAYLLGRGKGYGYTFGSGTRLTVV.

A word on this clone: The same CDR3 can be traced to other DNA sequences in this sample. The chain carries TRBV7-3 and TRBJ2-2; D is unclear. This CDR3 has 17 residues. Trimming took 5 bases from V and 0 from J, leaving 16 bases between them. Germline lookup yields CDR1 SGHTA and CDR2 FQGTGA. CDR3: CASSPNPPGANTGELFF. The CDR3 region has the DNA TGTGCCAGCAGCCCAAATCCCCCAGGCGCGAACACCGGGGAGCTGTTTTTT.

The chain carries TRBV7-8 and TRBJ1-4; 7 positions agree with TRBD1. Germline-derived CDR1 and CDR2 are SGHVS and FQNEAQ. The CDR3 extends over 15 amino acids. The ends lost 5 bases at V and 8 bases at J; junction bases unmatched: 11. CDR3 protein: CASSPRDSRREKLFF. For the CDR3, the DNA is TGTGCCAGCAGCCCGCGGGACAGTAGACGGGAAAAACTGTTTTTT.

The J gene is TRBJ2-2, the V gene TRBV9; 11 nucleotides match TRBD2. Trimming at V came to 4 bases and at J to 4 bases, leaving 3 bases not matched to a gene. The germline V gene has CDR1 SGDLS and CDR2 YYNGEE. The CDR3 sequence is 15 residues long. The CDR3 sequence is CASSTSGSSTGELFF. The CDR3 DNA follows: TGTGCCAGCAGCACTAGCGGGAGTAGCACCGGGGAGCTGTTTTTT.

This sequence joins TRBV28 and TRBJ1-5, with TRBD1 as a possible D gene (5 bases). Germline V gene data show CDR1 as MDHEN and CDR2 as SYDVKM. The CDR3 spans 14 residues. Trimming stripped 4 bases from V and 7 bases from J, with 14 bases between. The CDR3 nucleotides read TGTGCCAGCAGTTGGGGTTGGGGGGGGCAGCCCCAGCATTTT. It translates to CASSWGWGGQPQHF.

This clone was recorded once. This rearrangement joins TRBV4-2 to TRBJ2-7; D may match TRBD1 or TRBD2 (5 bases each). V was clipped by 1 base and J by 3 bases, with 13 bases between them. The CDR3 is 15 residues long. Germline CDR1 is LGHNA and CDR2 is YNFKEQ. CDR3 sequence: CASSQGGQAGYEQYF. The CDR3 region has the DNA TGTGCCAGCAGCCAAGGGGGCCAGGCGGGCTACGAGCAGTACTTC.

J is TRBJ2-5 and V is TRBV18, with a tentative D call TRBD1 (7 bases). The CDR3 covers 13 residues. Germline CDR1 KGHSH, CDR2 LQKENI. The V and J ends lost 8 bases and 0 bases respectively, with 10 bases between them. In nucleotides, the CDR3 is TGTGCCAGCACCAGGGGGGACCAAGAGACCCAGTACTTC. Amino acid sequence: CASTRGDQETQYF.

V is TRBV5-4 and J is TRBJ1-2; possibly TRBD1 for D (5 bases). There are 15 residues in the CDR3. V lost 0 bases and J 8 bases, leaving 17 bases between the germline ends. Germline loops: CDR1 SGHNT, CDR2 YYREEE (reference sequence). The CDR3 DNA reads TGTGCCAGCAGCTTGGTGGGAACAGGAATCGCGGGCTACACCTTC. Translation gives CASSLVGTGIAGYTF.

V usage is TRBV18 and J usage is TRBJ2-1; a possible D gene is TRBD2 (6 bases). The CDR3 totals 12 residues. In germline, CDR1 is KGHSH, CDR2 LQKENI. V lost 6 bases to trimming and J lost 7 bases, with 10 bases between them. The CDR3 DNA follows: TGTGCCAGCTCTTACGGGGGTAATGAGCAGTTCTTC. Its translation: CASSYGGNEQFF. Looking up the rest from reference TRBV18 and TRBJ2-1 gives the full variable domain: NAGVMQNPRHLVRRRGQEARLRCSPMKGHSHVYWYRQLPEEGLKFMVYLQKENIIDESGMPKERFSAEFPKEGPSILRIQQVVRGDSAAYFCASSYGGNEQFFGPGTRLTVL.

This sequence joins TRBV4-1 and TRBJ1-1; 7 bases align to TRBD1. Germline CDR1 is MGHRA and CDR2 is YSYEKL. The CDR3 sequence is 12 residues long. V dropped 5 bases and J dropped 11; count of bases not matched to a gene: 8. The CDR3 DNA reads TGCGCCAGCAGCTTGGACAGGACGTATGCTTTCTTT. This encodes CASSLDRTYAFF.

The CDR3 nucleotides are TGTGCCAGCAGGTTGCTAGCGGGACTCGACGAGCAGTACTTC. Protein product: CASRLLAGLDEQYF. The chain recombines TRBV7-6 with TRBJ2-7; 9 bases map to TRBD2. This CDR3 has 14 residues. V lost 6 bases and J lost 5; bases outside the gene matches: 8. From germline, CDR1 is SGHVS and CDR2 FNYEAQ. Full variable domain (remainder filled in from reference TRBV7-6 and TRBJ2-7): GAGVSQSPRYKVTKRGQDVALRCDPISGHVSLYWYRQALGQGPEFLTYFNYEAQQDKSGLPNDRFSAERPEGSISTLTIQRTEQRDSAMYRCASRLLAGLDEQYFGPGTRLTVT.

This chain uses TRBV18 with TRBJ1-1; 8 bases agree with TRBD1. CDR3 length: 15 amino acids. Germline assignment: CDR1 KGHSH and CDR2 LQKENI. The ends lost 2 bases at V and 2 bases at J; junction bases unmatched: 4. The DNA of the CDR3 is TGTGCCAGCTCACCATTGACAGGGGACAACACTGAAGCTTTCTTT. It encodes CASSPLTGDNTEAFF.

The rearrangement links TRBV27 to TRBJ2-3; D is uncertain. V shed 6 bases and J shed 5 bases, with 9 bases lying between them. The CDR3 is made up of 12 amino acids. Per germline, CDR1 MNHEY and CDR2 SMNVEV (reference sequence). CDR3 amino acids: CASSTPEDTQYF. As DNA, the CDR3 is TGTGCCAGCAGCACCCCGGAAGATACGCAGTATTTT.

The chain couples TRBV19 to TRBJ2-3; 9 bases line up with TRBD2. V lost 9 bases, J lost 1 base, and 8 bases stayed unmatched. Germline loops: CDR1 LNHDA, CDR2 SQIVND (reference sequence). CDR3 length equals 15 residues. CDR3 nucleotides: TGTGCCAGCACCTCGCGGACTAGCGGCACAGATACGCAGTATTTT. Translation: CASTSRTSGTDTQYF.

The chain employs TRBV29-1 and TRBJ2-4, with D maybe TRBD2 (5 bases). V was cut by 2 bases and J by 6 bases, with 14 bases left in between. Germline CDR1 reads SQVTM; CDR2 reads ANQGSEA. The CDR3 runs 14 residues. CDR3 in amino acids: CSVELVLAGNIQYF. The CDR3 nucleotides are TGCAGCGTTGAATTGGTGCTAGCCGGAAACATTCAGTACTTC.

This clone was counted a few times. The chain is built from TRBV6-5 and TRBJ1-5; no definite D call. The ends were cut back, 7 bases at V and 3 bases at J, with 10 bases in the middle. The CDR3 length is 13 residues. Germline CDR1 and CDR2: MNHEY and SVGAGI. CDR3 DNA: TGTGCCAGCACGACCGGGGTCAATCAGCCCCAGCATTTT. Its protein product is CASTTGVNQPQHF.

About this clone: The junction departs from germline at one end; a sequencing error may be responsible. The chain combines TRBV5-1 with TRBJ2-7; 7 positions match TRBD1. The CDR3 consists of 10 residues. Germline-derived CDR1 and CDR2 are SGHRS and YFSETQ. Here the CDR3 DNA reads TGCGCCAGCAGCTGGGACAGTTTGGACTTC. This translates into CASSWDSLDF.

The chain links TRBV30 to TRBJ1-6; D is unresolved. Germline V gene data show CDR1 as GTSNPN and CDR2 as SVGIG (reference sequence). Trimming left V 3 bases short and J 11 bases short, with 8 bases between. The CDR3 has 11 residues. The CDR3, as DNA: TGTGCCTGGAGCTTGGGCGCACCCCTCCACTTT. Residues: CAWSLGAPLHF.

The CDR3 reads CASSLGVGAAKNIQYF. CDR3 sequence (DNA): TGCGCCAGCAGCCTGGGAGTCGGCGCAGCCAAAAACATTCAGTACTTC. The chain uses TRBV5-1 and TRBJ2-4; TRBD2 is a possible D gene (5 bases). Germline V CDR1 and CDR2: SGHRS, YFSETQ. The length of the CDR3 is 16 residues. The V and J ends lost 4 bases and 0 bases respectively, with 14 bases between them.

The chain combines TRBV14 with TRBJ1-4; no definite D call. The CDR3 consists of 14 residues. Trimming removed 4 bases at V and 1 base at J, with 7 bases between. CDR1 SGHDN and CDR2 FVKESK come from the germline V gene. The CDR3: CASSRGGTNEKLFF. The CDR3 DNA is TGTGCCAGCAGCCGGGGAGGAACTAATGAAAAACTGTTTTTT.

V gene TRBV6-6 combines with J gene TRBJ1-2; D might be TRBD1 (6 bases). The CDR3 spans 12 residues. Trimming pared 6 bases from V and 5 bases from J, leaving 10 bases between. The germline CDR1 and CDR2 sequences are MNHNY and SVGAGI (reference sequence). The CDR3 reads CASSRDMYGYTF. CDR3 in DNA: TGTGCCAGCAGCAGGGACATGTATGGCTACACCTTC.

This clone turned up a few times. The chain links TRBV5-1 to TRBJ2-4; perhaps TRBD1 as D (6 bases). This CDR3 contains 12 residues. With 4 bases removed from V and 15 bases from J, the gap between germline ends came to 17 bases. CDR1 and CDR2 (germline): SGHRS, YFSETQ. The CDR3 here is CASSNRVEELYF. CDR3 coding DNA: TGCGCCAGCAGCAACAGGGTAGAAGAACTGTACTTC.

The V call is TRBV18, the J call TRBJ2-5; TRBD1 matches 7 bases. V lost 5 bases to trimming and J lost 4 bases; unmatched junction nucleotides: 7. Germline CDR1 reads KGHSH; CDR2 reads LQKENI. CDR3 size: 14 residues. The DNA of the CDR3 is TGTGCCAGCTCAACCGGGACAGACCGAGAGACCCAGTACTTC. This sequence encodes CASSTGTDRETQYF.

This rearrangement joins TRBV28 to TRBJ1-5; no definite D call. This CDR3 has 15 residues. V was trimmed by 8 bases and J by 3 bases, leaving 17 bases between them. CDR1 is MDHEN, CDR2 SYDVKM, per germline. CDR3 DNA sequence: TGTGCCAGCCTTGGTAGAGGGCGGGTCAATCAGCCCCAGCATTTT. This gives the protein CASLGRGRVNQPQHF.